Listed below are T cell receptor beta chains from one sample, sequenced in a study of T-cell memory formation after mild COVID-19. One entry per CDR3 protein, called by TCRdb with MiXCR from the 5' RACE reads. The profile shows approximately 570,000 distinct CDR3 sequences, roughly 18% of them singletons. Sequenced: PBMCs or a T cell subset sorted from them (not recorded which). Every receptor here comes from an adult woman who had mild COVID-19 (a few samples of this study predate the infection). Cell type and time point are not known. The CDR3 runs from the conserved cysteine through the conserved F or W. D genes are given only for firm matches. Some rows have no size entry. The others give once, few or many, or a class for an expanded clone.

J gene,clone size,V gene,D gene,CDR3 protein,CDR3 DNA
TRBJ1-2,NA,TRBV12-3/TRBV12-4,NA,CASIPSGSPIYGYTF,TGTGCCAGCATCCCTAGCGGCTCCCCCATCTATGGCTACACCTTC
TRBJ2-3,few,TRBV24-1,NA,CATSDPSAREDTQYF,TGTGCCACCAGTGATCCTAGCGCCCGTGAGGATACGCAGTATTTT
TRBJ2-1,NA,TRBV7-3,NA,CASSLDPYSYNEQFF,TGTGCCAGCAGCTTAGATCCATACTCCTACAATGAGCAGTTCTTC
TRBJ1-6,few,TRBV7-2,NA,CASTRVGGGNSPLHF,TGTGCCAGCACCCGTGTGGGGGGGGGGAATTCACCCCTCCACTTT
TRBJ1-4,NA,TRBV5-1,NA,CASSFGPSPTNEKLFFF,NA
TRBJ2-7,NA,TRBV7-2,TRBD2,CASSAAGTSGSYEQYF,TGTGCCAGCAGCGCTGCCGGGACTAGCGGTTCCTACGAGCAGTACTTC
TRBJ1-4,NA,TRBV7-9,TRBD1,CASSPVRDRVSNEKLFF,TGTGCCAGCAGCCCAGTCCGGGACAGGGTCTCTAATGAAAAACTGTTTTTT
TRBJ1-3,NA,TRBV6-5,TRBD1,CASSSDRQGGKGNTIYF,TGTGCCAGCAGTTCCGACCGACAGGGGGGAAAGGGAAACACCATATATTTT
TRBJ1-3,NA,TRBV28,TRBD1,CASSLEKQGAAGNTIYF,TGTGCCAGCAGTTTGGAGAAACAGGGGGCAGCTGGAAACACCATATATTTT
TRBJ2-3,few,TRBV20-1,TRBD2,CSAVAGGTTDTQYF,TGCAGTGCTGTAGCGGGGGGGACCACAGATACGCAGTATTTT
TRBJ1-1,NA,TRBV24-1,NA,CATRFNTEAFF,TGTGCCACCAGATTTAACACTGAAGCTTTCTTT
TRBJ2-7,NA,TRBV7-9,NA,CASSLKGGAVYEQYF,TGTGCCAGCAGCTTAAAAGGGGGGGCCGTTTACGAGCAGTACTTC
TRBJ1-2,NA,TRBV2,NA,CASRALSTAGSGGYTF,TGTGCCAGCAGGGCCCTGTCCACCGCGGGATCTGGCGGCTACACCTTC
TRBJ2-1,many,TRBV6-5,NA,CASSYSAPSYNEQFF,TGTGCCAGCAGTTACTCCGCCCCCTCCTACAATGAGCAGTTCTTC
TRBJ2-1,NA,TRBV5-6,NA,CASSSPGAWYNEQFF,TGTGCCAGCAGCTCCCCTGGCGCTTGGTACAATGAGCAGTTCTTC
TRBJ1-1,few,TRBV5-1,NA,CASTLLHPWNTEAFF,TGCGCCAGCACCCTGTTGCACCCTTGGAACACTGAAGCTTTCTTT
TRBJ2-1,few,TRBV12-3/TRBV12-4,TRBD2,CASSLALAGGPVPHEQFF,TGTGCCAGCAGTTTAGCACTAGCGGGGGGGCCGGTCCCCCATGAGCAGTTCTTC
TRBJ2-1,NA,TRBV18,NA,CASSPGIDDNEQFF,TGTGCCAGCTCACCAGGGATTGATGACAATGAGCAGTTCTTC
TRBJ2-3,many,TRBV12-3/TRBV12-4,TRBD2,CASSRIAGTTDTQYF,TGTGCCAGCAGTCGCATAGCGGGGACCACAGATACGCAGTATTTT
TRBJ1-5,once,TRBV24-1,NA,CATSDPAMSDQPQHF,TGTGCCACCAGTGACCCTGCCATGAGCGATCAGCCCCAGCATTTT
TRBJ2-1,few,TRBV5-5,NA,CASSVGGRNEQFF,TGTGCCAGCAGCGTCGGGGGGCGCAATGAGCAGTTCTTC
TRBJ1-6,few,TRBV7-2,NA,CASSSPGRSPLHF,TGTGCCAGCAGCTCTCCGGGGAGGTCACCCCTCCACTTT
TRBJ2-2,NA,TRBV29-1,NA,CSVEYPFGGGDTGELFF,TGCAGCGTTGAATACCCCTTCGGAGGGGGAGACACCGGGGAGCTGTTTTTT
TRBJ2-1,NA,TRBV10-3,TRBD1,CAISSRDRGTPGGDEQFF,TGTGCCATCAGTTCCCGGGACAGGGGCACCCCAGGGGGCGATGAGCAGTTCTTC
TRBJ1-1,NA,TRBV24-1,NA,CATSGAGSDTEAFF,TGTGCCACCAGTGGAGCAGGGTCGGACACTGAAGCTTTCTTT
TRBJ2-5,few,TRBV20-1,TRBD2,CSASPQLAGGPQETQYF,TGCAGTGCTAGTCCTCAACTAGCGGGGGGTCCCCAAGAGACCCAGTACTTC
TRBJ2-2,few,TRBV12-3/TRBV12-4,TRBD1,CASSIGQGLVTGELFF,TGTGCCAGCAGTATCGGACAGGGGCTGGTCACCGGGGAGCTGTTTTTT
TRBJ1-6,NA,TRBV5-1,NA,CASSSGTSGGSSNSPLHF,TGCGCCAGCAGCTCTGGAACGAGCGGCGGGTCGTCTAATTCACCCCTCCACTTT
TRBJ1-1,NA,TRBV18,NA,CASSPDRLENTEAFF,TGTGCCAGCTCACCTGACAGGCTGGAGAACACTGAAGCTTTCTTT
TRBJ1-5,NA,TRBV2,NA,CASSESGFSNQPQHF,TGTGCCAGCAGTGAGTCGGGATTTAGCAATCAGCCCCAGCATTTT
TRBJ2-3,NA,TRBV6-2/TRBV6-3,TRBD1,CASSYRGRTDTQYF,TGTGCCAGCAGTTACAGGGGGCGAACAGATACGCAGTATTTT
TRBJ2-7,few,TRBV27,NA,CASAPIGSSYEQYF,TGTGCCAGCGCCCCCATTGGGAGCTCCTACGAGCAGTACTTC
TRBJ2-6,NA,TRBV4-3,NA,CASSQVQGDLSGANVLTF,TGCGCCAGCAGCCAAGTCCAGGGCGATCTCTCTGGGGCCAACGTCCTGACTTTC
TRBJ1-3,NA,TRBV6-6,NA,CASSSGTSIYF,TGTGCCAGCAGCTCCGGGACCTCCATATATTTT
TRBJ1-3,few,TRBV5-6,NA,CASSLPTTFGNTIYF,TGTGCCAGCAGCTTGCCAACGACATTTGGAAACACCATATATTTT
TRBJ1-1,few,TRBV5-4,NA,CASSLGMADTEAFF,TGTGCCAGCAGCTTGGGCATGGCAGACACTGAAGCTTTCTTT
TRBJ1-1,NA,TRBV5-1,NA,CASSLTERQEAFF,TGCGCCAGCAGCTTGACGGAGCGACAAGAAGCTTTCTTT
TRBJ1-2,NA,TRBV30,NA,CAWSGQRLGGYTF,TGTGCCTGGAGTGGACAGCGCCTAGGCGGCTACACCTTC
TRBJ1-2,many,TRBV20-1,NA,CSAARQAFSATPNYGYTF,TGCAGTGCGGCGAGACAGGCATTCTCTGCGACCCCTAACTATGGCTACACCTTC
TRBJ2-3,NA,TRBV20-1,TRBD2,CSARTSSADTQYF,TGCAGTGCTAGGACTAGCAGCGCAGATACGCAGTATTTT
TRBJ2-3,NA,TRBV20-1,TRBD2,CSAPHRAGSGDTQYF,TGCAGTGCTCCCCATCGAGCGGGATCTGGAGATACGCAGTATTTT